This TCR beta chain was retrieved from a study of T-cell reconstitution after alpha-beta-depleted transplantation in children. CDR1 and CDR2 from the germline V gene are SGHDN and FVKESK. The CDR3 runs 16 residues. The germline V and J ends were trimmed by 0 bases and 0 bases, with 9 bases remaining between them. As it was prepared, the TCRbeta library received unique molecular identifiers. TCRdb recomputed calls from the PCR reads with MiXCR, one row per CDR3 protein. The sample includes hundreds of thousands of distinct CDR3 sequences, approximately 13% of them seen just once. This clonotype was detected a few times. Its antigen is not identified. Whole-study results and caveats: T-cell counts and diversity were attributed mostly to newly produced T cells one year after transplant. Where some patients showed high TCRbeta diversity at day 60, it came from recipient T cells and thymic progenitors that had survived.

The source was PBMCs, mostly from graft donor cells, collected 360 days after TCRalphabeta/CD19-depleted stem cell transplant. The chain links TRBV14 to TRBJ2-1; D is undetermined. This clonotype originated in a male patient younger than 18 who had a stem cell transplant for acute myeloid leukemia, so the T cells may come from the graft donor. The CDR3 here is CASSQDLPSSYNEQFF. CDR3 bases: TGTGCCAGCAGCCAAGATCTTCCGAGCTCCTACAATGAGCAGTTCTTC.